This TCR beta chain comes out of a study of blood T cell repertoires in COVID-19. In the study overall: Whether acute or convalescent, the COVID-19 samples came from the United States, Italy and Spain. The analysed material was cDNA or gDNA that came from T cells, B-cell-depleted T cells, or PBMCs.

This clone showed up just once. Per the original data handling: By means of reference gene primer amplification, nucleated cell counts were estimated. Profiling relied on immunoSEQ multiplex PCR, and the TCRdb table lists in-frame clones only, not all of them. The V and J calls and the clone size are those of that table, but D and trimming were determined from the DNA. The sample includes around 370,000 clones, more than 75% seen only once; the top ten take less than 3.5%. Germline CDR1 reads SGHNT; CDR2 reads YENEEA. With 5 bases clipped from V and 0 bases from J, the junction kept 1 base outside the gene matches. The CDR3 sequence is 15 residues long.

The chain joins TRBV11-3 to TRBJ2-6, with 7 bases matching TRBD1. The sequencing sample was made of peripheral blood. The clonotype was recovered from a woman younger than 30 who had recovered from COVID-19. The CDR3 nucleotides are TGTGCCAGCAGCGGGACAGACTCTGGGGCCAACGTCCTGACTTTC. It specifies CASSGTDSGANVLTF.